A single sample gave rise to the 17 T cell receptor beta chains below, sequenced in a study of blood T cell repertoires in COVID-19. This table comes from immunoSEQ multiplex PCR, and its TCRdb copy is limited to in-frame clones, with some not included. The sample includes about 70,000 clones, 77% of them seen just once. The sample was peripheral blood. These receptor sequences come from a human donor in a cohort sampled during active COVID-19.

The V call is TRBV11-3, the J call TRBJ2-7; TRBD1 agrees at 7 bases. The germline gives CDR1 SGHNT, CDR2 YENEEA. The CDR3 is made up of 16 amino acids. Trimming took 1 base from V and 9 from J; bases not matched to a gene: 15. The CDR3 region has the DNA TGTGCCAGCAGCTTAGGCCGGGACAGAAAGAGTTCGGGGCAGTACTTC. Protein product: CASSLGRDRKSSGQYF. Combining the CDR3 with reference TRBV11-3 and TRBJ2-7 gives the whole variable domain EAGVVQSPRYKIIEKKQPVAFWCNPISGHNTLYWYLQNLGQGPELLIRYENEEAVDDSQLPKDRFSAERLKGVDSTLKIQPAELGDSAVYLCASSLGRDRKSSGQYFGPGTRLTVT.

This CDR3 is CASSERTGGYSNQPQHF. Here the CDR3 DNA reads TGTGCCAGCAGTGAGAGGACAGGGGGCTATAGCAATCAGCCCCAGCATTTT. The gene calls are TRBV2 and TRBJ1-5; the match to TRBD1 covers 11 bases. The germline V gene encodes CDR1 SNHLY and CDR2 FYNNEI. The V and J ends lost 3 bases and 0 bases, in that order; junction bases with no gene match: 4. CDR3 size: 17 residues.

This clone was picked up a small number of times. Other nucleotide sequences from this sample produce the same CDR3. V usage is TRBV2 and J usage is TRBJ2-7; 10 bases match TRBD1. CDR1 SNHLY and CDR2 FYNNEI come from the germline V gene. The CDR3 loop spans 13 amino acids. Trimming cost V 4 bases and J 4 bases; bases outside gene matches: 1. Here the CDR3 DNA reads TGTGCCAGCAGTGGGGACAGGGGATACGAGCAGTACTTC. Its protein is CASSGDRGYEQYF.

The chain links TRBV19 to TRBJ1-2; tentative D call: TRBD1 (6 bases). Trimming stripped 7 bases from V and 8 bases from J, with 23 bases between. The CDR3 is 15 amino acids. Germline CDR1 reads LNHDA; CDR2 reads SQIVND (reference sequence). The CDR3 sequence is CASTLGGGRQGGYTF. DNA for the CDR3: TGTGCCAGTACCCTAGGCGGGGGGCGTCAAGGAGGCTACACCTTC.

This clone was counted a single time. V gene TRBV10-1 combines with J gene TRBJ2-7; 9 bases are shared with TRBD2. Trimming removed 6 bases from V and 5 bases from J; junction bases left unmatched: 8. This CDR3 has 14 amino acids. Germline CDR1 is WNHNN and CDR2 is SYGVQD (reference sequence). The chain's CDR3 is CASSRGGAVDEQYF. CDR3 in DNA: TGCGCCAGCAGCCGCGGGGGGGCGGTCGACGAGCAGTACTTC.

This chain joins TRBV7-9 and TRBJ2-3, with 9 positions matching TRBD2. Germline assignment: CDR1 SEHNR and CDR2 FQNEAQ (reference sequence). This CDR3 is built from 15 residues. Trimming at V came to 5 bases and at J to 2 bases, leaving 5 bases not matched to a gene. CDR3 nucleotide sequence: TGTGCCAGCAGCGCCCGCGGGGGGGACACAGATACGCAGTATTTT. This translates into CASSARGGDTDTQYF.

CDR3 protein: CASSLWLSTDTQYF. CDR3 coding DNA: TGTGCCAGCAGCTTATGGCTTAGCACAGATACGCAGTATTTT. This chain uses TRBV7-2 with TRBJ2-3; the D is unclear. The germline V gene has CDR1 SGHTA and CDR2 FQGNSA. V was cut by 2 bases and J by 0 bases, with 6 bases left in between. This CDR3 comprises 14 residues.

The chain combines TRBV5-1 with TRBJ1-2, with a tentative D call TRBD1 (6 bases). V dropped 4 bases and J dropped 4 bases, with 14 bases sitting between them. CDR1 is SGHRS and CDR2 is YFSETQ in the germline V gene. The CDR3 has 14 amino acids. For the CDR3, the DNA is TGCGCCAGCAGCGTCTCTGGGGGCGCCTATGGCTACACCTTC. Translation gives CASSVSGGAYGYTF.

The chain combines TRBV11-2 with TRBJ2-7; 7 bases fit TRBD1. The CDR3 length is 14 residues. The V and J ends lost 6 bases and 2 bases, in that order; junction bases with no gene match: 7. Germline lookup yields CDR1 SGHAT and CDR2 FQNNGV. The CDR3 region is CASSFGTVAYEQYF. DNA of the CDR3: TGTGCCAGCAGTTTCGGGACAGTGGCCTACGAGCAGTACTTC.

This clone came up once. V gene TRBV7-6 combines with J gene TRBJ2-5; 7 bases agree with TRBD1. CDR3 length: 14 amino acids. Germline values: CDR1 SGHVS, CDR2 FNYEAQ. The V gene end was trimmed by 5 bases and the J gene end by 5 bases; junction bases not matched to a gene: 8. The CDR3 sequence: CASSLRQGWETQYF. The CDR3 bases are TGTGCCAGCAGCCTACGACAGGGCTGGGAGACCCAGTACTTC. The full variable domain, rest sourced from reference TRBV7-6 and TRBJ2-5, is GAGVSQSPRYKVTKRGQDVALRCDPISGHVSLYWYRQALGQGPEFLTYFNYEAQQDKSGLPNDRFSAERPEGSISTLTIQRTEQRDSAMYRCASSLRQGWETQYFGPGTRLLVL.

Here the CDR3 reads CASSNRDRGGGELFF. Here the CDR3 DNA reads TGTGCCAGCAGCAATAGGGACAGGGGCGGCGGGGAGCTGTTTTTT. The chain carries TRBV7-9 and TRBJ2-2; TRBD1 matches 10 bases. The CDR3 totals 15 residues. Trimming removed 5 bases from V and 7 bases from J; junction bases left unmatched: 7. The V gene's germline CDR1 is SEHNR and CDR2 FQNEAQ (reference sequence).

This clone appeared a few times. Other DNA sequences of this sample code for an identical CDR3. In DNA form, the CDR3 reads TGTGCCAGCTCACCCCAGGGAGGGGAGACCCAGTACTTC. Its protein is CASSPQGGETQYF. The chain recombines TRBV18 with TRBJ2-5; TRBD2 agrees at 7 bases. J gave up 5 bases and V 3 bases, and 3 bases lay outside the gene matches. The CDR3 loop spans 13 amino acids. Germline V lookup: CDR1 KGHSH, CDR2 LQKENI.

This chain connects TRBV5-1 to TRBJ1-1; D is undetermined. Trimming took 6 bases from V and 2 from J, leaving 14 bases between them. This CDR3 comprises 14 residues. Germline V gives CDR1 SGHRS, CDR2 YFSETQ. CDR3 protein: CASTPGGANTEAFF. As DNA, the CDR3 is TGCGCCAGCACCCCGGGAGGAGCCAACACTGAAGCTTTCTTT.

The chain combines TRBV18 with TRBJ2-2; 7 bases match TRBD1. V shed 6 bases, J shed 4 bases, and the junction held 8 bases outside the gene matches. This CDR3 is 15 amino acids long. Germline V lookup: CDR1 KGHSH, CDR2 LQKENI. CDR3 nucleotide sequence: TGTGCCAGCTCCCAACAGGGGACGGTCACCGGGGAGCTGTTTTTT. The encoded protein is CASSQQGTVTGELFF.

As DNA, the CDR3 is TGTGCCAGCAGCGGAGGGTTATGGTCTAGCGGGGATCCCTACGAGCAGTACTTC. This sequence encodes CASSGGLWSSGDPYEQYF. V is TRBV5-5 and J is TRBJ2-7; 9 bases line up with TRBD2. Germline CDR1 reads SGHKS; CDR2 reads YYEKEE (reference sequence). The CDR3 has 18 residues. Trimming at V came to 4 bases and at J to 2 bases, leaving 16 bases not matched to a gene.

As DNA, the CDR3 is TGCAGCGTTACGGGACAGGGACTTTACGAGCAGTACTTC. This translates into CSVTGQGLYEQYF. J is TRBJ2-7 and V is TRBV29-1; 9 positions match TRBD1. The ends lost 5 bases at V and 4 bases at J; junction bases unmatched: 6. This CDR3 has 13 residues. Germline values: CDR1 SQVTM, CDR2 ANQGSEA.

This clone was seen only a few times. CDR3 nucleotides: TGTGCCAGCTCGCCGACAGGGACCTACGAGCAGTACTTC. Its protein product is CASSPTGTYEQYF. This rearrangement joins TRBV18 to TRBJ2-7, with 7 bases identical to TRBD1. Germline-derived CDR1 and CDR2 are KGHSH and LQKENI. J gave up 2 bases and V 6 bases, and 4 bases lay outside the gene matches. The CDR3 has 13 residues. Complete variable domain (other parts from reference TRBV18 and TRBJ2-7): NAGVMQNPRHLVRRRGQEARLRCSPMKGHSHVYWYRQLPEEGLKFMVYLQKENIIDESGMPKERFSAEFPKEGPSILRIQQVVRGDSAAYFCASSPTGTYEQYFGPGTRLTVT.